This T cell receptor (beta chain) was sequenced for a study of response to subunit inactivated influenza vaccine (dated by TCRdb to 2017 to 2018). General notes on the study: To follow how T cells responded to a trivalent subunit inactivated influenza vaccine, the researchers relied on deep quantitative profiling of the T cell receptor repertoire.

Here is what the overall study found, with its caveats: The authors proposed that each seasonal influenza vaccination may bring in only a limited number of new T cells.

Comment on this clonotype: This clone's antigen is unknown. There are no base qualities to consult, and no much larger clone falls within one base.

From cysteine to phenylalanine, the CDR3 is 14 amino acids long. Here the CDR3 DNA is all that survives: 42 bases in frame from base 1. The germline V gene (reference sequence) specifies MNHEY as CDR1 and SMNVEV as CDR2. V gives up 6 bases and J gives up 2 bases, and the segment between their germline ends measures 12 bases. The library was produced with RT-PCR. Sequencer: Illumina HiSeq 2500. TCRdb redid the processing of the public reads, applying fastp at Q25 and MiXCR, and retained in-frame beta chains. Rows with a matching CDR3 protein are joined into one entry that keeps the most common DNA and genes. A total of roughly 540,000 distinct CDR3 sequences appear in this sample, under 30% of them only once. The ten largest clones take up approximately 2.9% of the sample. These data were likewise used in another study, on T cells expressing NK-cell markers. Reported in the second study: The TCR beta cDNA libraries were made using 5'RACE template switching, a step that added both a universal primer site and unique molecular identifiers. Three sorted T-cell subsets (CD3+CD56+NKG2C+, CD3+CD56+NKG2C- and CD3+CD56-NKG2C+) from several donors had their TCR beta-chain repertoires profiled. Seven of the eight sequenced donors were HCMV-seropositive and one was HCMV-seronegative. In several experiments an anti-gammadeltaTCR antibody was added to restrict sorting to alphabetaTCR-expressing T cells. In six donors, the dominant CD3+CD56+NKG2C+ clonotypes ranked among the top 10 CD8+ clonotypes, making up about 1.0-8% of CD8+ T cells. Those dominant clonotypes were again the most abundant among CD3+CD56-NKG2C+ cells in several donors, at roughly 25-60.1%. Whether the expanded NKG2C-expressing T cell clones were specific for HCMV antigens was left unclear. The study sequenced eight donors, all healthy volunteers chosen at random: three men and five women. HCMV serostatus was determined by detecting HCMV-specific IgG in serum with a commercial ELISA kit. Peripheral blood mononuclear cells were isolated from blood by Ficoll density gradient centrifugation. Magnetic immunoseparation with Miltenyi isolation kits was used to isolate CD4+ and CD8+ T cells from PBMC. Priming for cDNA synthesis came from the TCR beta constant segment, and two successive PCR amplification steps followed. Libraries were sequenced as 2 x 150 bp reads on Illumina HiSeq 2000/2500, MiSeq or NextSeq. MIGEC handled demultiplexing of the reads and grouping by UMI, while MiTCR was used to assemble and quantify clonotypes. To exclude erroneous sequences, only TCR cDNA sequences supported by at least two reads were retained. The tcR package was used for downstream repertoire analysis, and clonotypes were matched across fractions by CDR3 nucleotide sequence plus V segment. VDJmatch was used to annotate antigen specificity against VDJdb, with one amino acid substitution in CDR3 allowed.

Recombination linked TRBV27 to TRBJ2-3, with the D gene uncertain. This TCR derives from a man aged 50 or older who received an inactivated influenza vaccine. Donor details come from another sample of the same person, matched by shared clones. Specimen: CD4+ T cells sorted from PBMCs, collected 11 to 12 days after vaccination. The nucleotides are TGTGCCAGCAGAGGTCCATTCCCCACAGATACGCAGTATTTT. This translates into CASRGPFPTDTQYF.